A single sample gave rise to the 25 T cell receptor beta chains below, sequenced in a study of T cells in Graves' hyperthyroidism and ophthalmopathy. RNA transcripts gave rise to amplified TCR beta CDR3 regions. The HTBI primer set was used in a first-round RT-PCR of the TCR CDR3. TCRdb used MiXCR to reprocess the multiplex PCR reads, holding one entry per CDR3 protein. The sample includes fewer than 500,000 distinct CDR3 sequences, roughly 14% of them seen just once. Specimen: blood. These receptors all come from a man between 18 and 29 years old with Graves' ophthalmopathy.

The chain links TRBV30 to TRBJ1-1; D remains ambiguous. V shed 5 bases and J shed 0 bases, with 7 bases lying between them. Germline V gene data show CDR1 as GTSNPN and CDR2 as SVGIG (reference sequence). This CDR3 is built from 12 residues. The CDR3, as DNA: TGTGCCTGGGAGCGGGTGAACACTGAAGCTTTCTTT. Translating gives CAWERVNTEAFF.

The table lists this clonotype with a few counts. V usage is TRBV15 and J usage is TRBJ2-1, with D unclear. Germline values: CDR1 LNHNV, CDR2 YYDKDF (reference sequence). V dropped 0 bases and J dropped 3 bases, with 12 bases sitting between them. The CDR3 runs 16 residues. DNA of the CDR3: TGTGCCACCAGCAGAGATCTCTCACTACACTACAATGAGCAGTTCTTC. This sequence encodes CATSRDLSLHYNEQFF.

This clonotype was detected ten times or more. Here the CDR3 reads CASSYSRDGTGAYEQYF. Written as DNA, the CDR3 is TGTGCCAGCAGTTACTCGAGGGATGGGACAGGGGCCTACGAGCAGTACTTC. The chain is built from TRBV6-5 and TRBJ2-7, with TRBD1 matching 10 bases. From germline, CDR1 is MNHEY and CDR2 SVGAGI. The CDR3 is 17 residues long. Trimming removed 0 bases from V and 2 bases from J; junction bases left unmatched: 7.

This clonotype was counted ten times or more. The V and J genes are TRBV18 and TRBJ1-2; possibly TRBD1 for D (5 bases). V was trimmed by 3 bases and J by 4 bases, leaving 15 bases between them. CDR3 length: 15 residues. Germline CDR1 reads KGHSH; CDR2 reads LQKENI. Here the CDR3 DNA reads TGTGCCAGCTCACCGGACAACTCACTAACCTATGGCTACACCTTC. It codes for CASSPDNSLTYGYTF. The entire variable domain, with the rest obtained from reference TRBV18 and TRBJ1-2, is as follows: NAGVMQNPRHLVRRRGQEARLRCSPMKGHSHVYWYRQLPEEGLKFMVYLQKENIIDESGMPKERFSAEFPKEGPSILRIQQVVRGDSAAYFCASSPDNSLTYGYTFGSGTRLTVV.

This clonotype was counted ten times or more. The chain is built from TRBV11-2 and TRBJ2-5, with 9 positions matching TRBD2. Germline V gene lookup returns CDR1 SGHAT and CDR2 FQNNGV. This CDR3 contains 16 residues. Unmatched junction bases numbered 4, after V lost 2 bases and J lost 0 bases. CDR3 in amino acids: CASSLSGGWNQETQYF. CDR3 sequence (DNA): TGTGCCAGCAGCTTAAGCGGGGGGTGGAACCAAGAGACCCAGTACTTC.

This clonotype has ten or more counts. This sequence joins TRBV20-1 and TRBJ1-4; the match to TRBD1 covers 8 bases. This CDR3 has 13 residues. V trimming: 1 base; J trimming: 8 bases; junction bases outside the gene matches: 3. Germline lookup yields CDR1 DFQATT and CDR2 SNEGSKA (reference sequence). For the CDR3, the DNA is TGCAGTGCTAGAGGACAGGGGATAGAAAAACTGTTTTTT. Its protein is CSARGQGIEKLFF.

This clonotype came up many times. The chain recombines TRBV27 with TRBJ2-7, with 8 bases lining up with TRBD1. V gave up 5 bases and J gave up 3 bases; unmatched junction bases: 9. Germline V gene lookup returns CDR1 MNHEY and CDR2 SMNVEV (reference sequence). This CDR3 region has 15 residues. In nucleotides, the CDR3 is TGTGCCAGCAGTACCGAATCAGGGGGCCTCTACGAGCAGTACTTC. It is translated as CASSTESGGLYEQYF.

This clonotype has at least ten counts. The chain links TRBV10-3 to TRBJ2-5; TRBD2 aligns across 8 bases. The CDR3 extends over 14 amino acids. The germline gives CDR1 ENHRY, CDR2 SYGVKD. J gave up 7 bases and V 2 bases, and 6 bases lay outside the gene matches. The CDR3 spells CAISETTGGATQYF. The CDR3 DNA sequence: TGTGCCATCAGTGAGACCACCGGGGGGGCGACCCAGTACTTC.

This clonotype has only a few counts. The chain couples TRBV5-5 to TRBJ1-5; D not resolved. CDR3 length equals 13 residues. With 3 bases removed from V and 1 base from J, the gap between germline ends came to 5 bases. Germline CDR1 and CDR2: SGHKS and YYEKEE (reference sequence). In DNA, the CDR3 is TGTGCCAGCAGCTCAAGGAGCAATCAGCCCCAGCATTTT. Its protein product is CASSSRSNQPQHF.

There are many counts of this clonotype. The V gene is TRBV27, the J gene TRBJ1-2; D unresolved. Germline V gives CDR1 MNHEY, CDR2 SMNVEV (reference sequence). V was shortened by 4 bases and J by 3 bases, with 12 bases between the two germline ends. CDR3 length: 14 residues. The CDR3 DNA follows: TGTGCCAGCAGTTCCTACCGGCAGCACTATGGCTACACCTTC. Its translation: CASSSYRQHYGYTF.

This clonotype was counted many times. The chain has TRBV11-3 and TRBJ2-7; 7 bases match TRBD1. The CDR3 runs to 14 residues. J lost 0 bases, V lost 5 bases, and 4 bases had no gene match. Germline-derived CDR1 and CDR2 are SGHNT and YENEEA. In nucleotides, the CDR3 is TGTGCCAGCAGCGAGACAGGGCCCTCCTACGAGCAGTACTTC. The encoded protein is CASSETGPSYEQYF.

This clonotype was found a few times. The chain carries TRBV15 and TRBJ2-7; TRBD2 agrees at 11 bases. This CDR3 has 15 residues. Trimming cost V 7 bases and J 3 bases; bases outside gene matches: 8. CDR1 is LNHNV, CDR2 YYDKDF, per germline (reference sequence). The DNA of the CDR3 is TGTGCCACCAAACAGGCGGGACTAGCGGACTACGAGCAGTACTTC. Encoded protein: CATKQAGLADYEQYF.

There are many counts of this clonotype. The chain carries TRBV24-1 and TRBJ1-1; D is perhaps TRBD1 (5 bases). This CDR3 spans 13 amino acids. V lost 5 bases, J lost 3 bases, and 9 bases lay in between. Germline V gene sequence: CDR1 KGHDR, CDR2 SFDVKD. The CDR3 is CATSGDSYTEAFF. CDR3 coding DNA: TGTGCCACCAGTGGAGACAGCTACACTGAAGCTTTCTTT.

Only a few counts were recorded for this clonotype. Since a much larger clone is just one base distant, this may be a read error. This rearrangement joins TRBV20-1 to TRBJ2-1; TRBD2 might be the D (5 bases). CDR1 and CDR2 (germline): DFQATT, SNEGSKA (reference sequence). The ends were cut back, 4 bases at V and 3 bases at J, with 13 bases in the middle. There are 14 residues in the CDR3. DNA of the CDR3: TGCAGTGCTAAGTGGGAGCAAGACTACAATGAGCAGTTCTTC. It is translated as CSAKWEQDYNEQFF.

This clonotype was counted many times. This chain uses TRBV11-2 with TRBJ2-2, with D possibly being TRBD2 (6 bases). The V end was cut by 1 base, the J end by 6 bases, with 12 bases between. Germline CDR1 reads SGHAT; CDR2 reads FQNNGV. This CDR3 is 15 amino acids long. CDR3 amino acids: CASSLVSGGAGELFF. The CDR3 DNA is TGTGCCAGCAGCTTAGTGTCAGGAGGGGCCGGGGAGCTGTTTTTT. Looking up the rest from reference TRBV11-2 and TRBJ2-2 gives the full variable domain: EAGVAQSPRYKIIEKRQSVAFWCNPISGHATLYWYQQILGQGPKLLIQFQNNGVVDDSQLPKDRFSAERLKGVDSTLKIQPAKLEDSAVYLCASSLVSGGAGELFFGEGSRLTVL.

The rearrangement joins TRBV27 to TRBJ1-5; D is ambiguous. This CDR3 is 15 amino acids long. Trimming stripped 5 bases from V and 1 base from J, with 12 bases between. CDR1 is MNHEY, CDR2 SMNVEV, per germline (reference sequence). The CDR3 is CASSIRGVSNQPQHF. The CDR3 DNA is TGTGCCAGCAGTATCCGGGGTGTCAGCAATCAGCCCCAGCATTTT.

This clonotype has a count of ten or more. The chain combines TRBV10-1 with TRBJ2-5; D is unclear. From germline, CDR1 is WNHNN and CDR2 SYGVQD (reference sequence). This CDR3 region has 12 residues. V was clipped by 2 bases and J by 2 bases, with 3 bases between them. The chain's CDR3 is CASSEGQETQYF. CDR3 nucleotides: TGCGCCAGCAGTGAGGGGCAAGAGACCCAGTACTTC.

This clonotype has a handful of counts. A much larger clone differs from this one at a single base, so this may be a read error. The V gene is TRBV7-9, the J gene TRBJ2-2, with no clear D. Germline V gene data show CDR1 as SEHNR and CDR2 as FQNEAQ (reference sequence). CDR3 length equals 14 residues. Trimming stripped 2 bases from V and 3 bases from J, with 7 bases between. This chain's CDR3 is CASSLQVDTGELFF. CDR3 nucleotide sequence: TGTGCCAGCAGCTTACAGGTGGACACCGGGGAGCTGTTTTTT.

Many counts were recorded for this clonotype. The chain carries TRBV6-1 and TRBJ1-1; 8 nucleotides align to TRBD1. Germline lookup yields CDR1 MNHNS and CDR2 SASEGT. V dropped 2 bases and J dropped 0; count of bases not matched to a gene: 11. This CDR3 has 18 residues. Here the CDR3 reads CASSERSQGAEVNTEAFF. For the CDR3, the DNA is TGTGCCAGCAGTGAAAGATCGCAGGGGGCGGAGGTGAACACTGAAGCTTTCTTT.

In its sample, this clonotype was seen many times. This sequence joins TRBV12-3 or TRBV12-4 and TRBJ2-4, with D hard to call. Between the trimmed V and J ends, which lost 3 bases and 8 bases, there was a span of 11 bases. There are 13 residues in the CDR3. CDR3 bases: TGTGCCAGCAGTTTGGGCAGTTCACACATTCAGTACTTC. Protein sequence: CASSLGSSHIQYF.

This clonotype was counted ten times or more. The chain uses TRBV12-3 or TRBV12-4 and TRBJ1-5; D call uncertain. Trimming removed 6 bases at V and 0 bases at J, with 9 bases between. The CDR3 sequence is 14 residues long. CDR3 nucleotides: TGTGCCAGCAGAGAGACCGGTAGCAATCAGCCCCAGCATTTT. As protein: CASRETGSNQPQHF.

The gene calls are TRBV30 and TRBJ1-4; D remains ambiguous. There are 11 residues in the CDR3. Trimming left V 5 bases short and J 11 bases short, with 12 bases between. Germline assignment: CDR1 GTSNPN and CDR2 SVGIG (reference sequence). DNA of the CDR3: TGTGCCTGGTCGGGAGAAATTAAACTGTTTTTT. It translates to CAWSGEIKLFF.

This clonotype was recorded many times. The chain combines TRBV7-9 with TRBJ1-1; the match to TRBD1 covers 10 bases. Per the germline V gene, CDR1 is SEHNR and CDR2 is FQNEAQ (reference sequence). The CDR3 runs to 13 residues. V shed 10 bases and J 4 bases; nucleotides not matched to a gene: 6. CDR3 in amino acids: CATGDRGGTEAFF. The CDR3, as DNA: TGTGCCACCGGGGACAGGGGAGGCACTGAAGCTTTCTTT. The full variable domain, with the rest looked up from reference TRBV7-9 and TRBJ1-1, is DTGVSQNPRHKITKRGQNVTFRCDPISEHNRLYWYRQTLGQGPEFLTYFQNEAQLEKSRLLSDRFSAERPKGSFSTLEIQRTEQGDSAMYLCATGDRGGTEAFFGQGTRLTVV.

This clonotype was recorded a few times. The chain uses TRBV19 and TRBJ2-1; 7 bases are a match to TRBD2. The V segment lost 7 bases and the J segment 0 bases; nucleotides outside the gene matches: 6. In germline, CDR1 is LNHDA, CDR2 SQIVND (reference sequence). CDR3 length: 15 amino acids. The CDR3 DNA follows: TGTGCCAGTAACAAGGGACTAAGCTCCTACAATGAGCAGTTCTTC. Its protein product is CASNKGLSSYNEQFF.

V is TRBV5-6 and J is TRBJ2-1, with TRBD2 identical over 7 bases. Trimming at V came to 0 bases and at J to 9 bases, leaving 6 bases not matched to a gene. Germline V gene lookup returns CDR1 SGHDT and CDR2 YYEEEE. The CDR3 has 14 amino acids. CDR3 sequence: CASSLGTSIVEQFF. CDR3 DNA: TGTGCCAGCAGCTTGGGGACTAGTATTGTTGAGCAGTTCTTC.